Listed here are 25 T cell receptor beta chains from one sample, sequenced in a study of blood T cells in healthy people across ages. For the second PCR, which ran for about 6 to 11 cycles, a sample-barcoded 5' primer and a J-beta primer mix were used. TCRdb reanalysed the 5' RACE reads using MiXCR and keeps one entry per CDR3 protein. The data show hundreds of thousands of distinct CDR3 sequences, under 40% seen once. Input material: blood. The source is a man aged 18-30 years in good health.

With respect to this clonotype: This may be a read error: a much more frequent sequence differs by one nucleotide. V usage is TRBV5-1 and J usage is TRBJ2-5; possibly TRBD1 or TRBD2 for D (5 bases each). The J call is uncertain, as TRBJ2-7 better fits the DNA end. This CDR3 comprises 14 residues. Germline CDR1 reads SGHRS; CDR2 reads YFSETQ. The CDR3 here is CASSLVGQGDEQYF. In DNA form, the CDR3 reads TGCGCCAGCAGCTTGGTAGGGCAGGGAGACGAGCAGTACTTC.

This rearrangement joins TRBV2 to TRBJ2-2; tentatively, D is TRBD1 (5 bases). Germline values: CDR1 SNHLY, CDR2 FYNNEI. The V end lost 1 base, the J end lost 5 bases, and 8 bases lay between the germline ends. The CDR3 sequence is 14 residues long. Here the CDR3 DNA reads TGTGCCAGCAGTGAAGTTCAGGGAACCGGGGAGCTGTTTTTT. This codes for CASSEVQGTGELFF.

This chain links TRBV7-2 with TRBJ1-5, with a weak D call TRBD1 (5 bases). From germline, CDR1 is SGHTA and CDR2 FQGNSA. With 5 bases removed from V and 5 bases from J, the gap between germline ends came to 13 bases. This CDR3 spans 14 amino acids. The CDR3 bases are TGTGCCAGCAGCCGTATAGGGGCGGATCAGCCCCAGCATTTT. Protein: CASSRIGADQPQHF.

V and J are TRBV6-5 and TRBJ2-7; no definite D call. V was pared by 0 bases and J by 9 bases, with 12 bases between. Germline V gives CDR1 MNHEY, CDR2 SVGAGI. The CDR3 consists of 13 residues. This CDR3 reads CASSYSATAGQYF. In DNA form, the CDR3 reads TGTGCCAGCAGTTACTCGGCAACGGCCGGGCAGTACTTC.

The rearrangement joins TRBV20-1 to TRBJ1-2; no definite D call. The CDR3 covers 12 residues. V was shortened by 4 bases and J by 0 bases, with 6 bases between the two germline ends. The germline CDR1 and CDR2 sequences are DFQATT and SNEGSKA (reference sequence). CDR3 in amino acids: CSAKTSNYGYTF. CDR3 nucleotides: TGCAGTGCTAAAACCTCTAACTATGGCTACACCTTC.

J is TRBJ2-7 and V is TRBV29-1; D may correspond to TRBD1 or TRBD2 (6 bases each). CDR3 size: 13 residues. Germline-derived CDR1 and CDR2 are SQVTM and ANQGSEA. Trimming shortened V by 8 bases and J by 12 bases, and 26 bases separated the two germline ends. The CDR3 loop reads CSSNGGQGFGTYF. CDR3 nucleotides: TGCAGCTCCAATGGGGGGCAGGGGTTTGGCACGTACTTC.

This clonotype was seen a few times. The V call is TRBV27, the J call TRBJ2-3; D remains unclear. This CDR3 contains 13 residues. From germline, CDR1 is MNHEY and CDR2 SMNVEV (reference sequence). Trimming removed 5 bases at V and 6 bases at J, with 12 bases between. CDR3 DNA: TGTGCCAGCAGTGCCAATCAAGCGGATACGCAGTATTTT. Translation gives CASSANQADTQYF.

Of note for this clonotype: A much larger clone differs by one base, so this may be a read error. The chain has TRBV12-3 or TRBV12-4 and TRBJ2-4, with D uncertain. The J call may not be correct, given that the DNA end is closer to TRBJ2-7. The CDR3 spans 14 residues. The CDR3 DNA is TGTGCCAGCAGTTCCCCAGAGTGGGACTACGAGCAGTACTTC. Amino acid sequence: CASSSPEWDYEQYF.

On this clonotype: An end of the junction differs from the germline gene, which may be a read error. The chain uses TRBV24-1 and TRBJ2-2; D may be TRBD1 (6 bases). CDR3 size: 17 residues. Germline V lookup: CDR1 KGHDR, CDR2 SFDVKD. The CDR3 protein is CATSDFSRGVNTGEPFF. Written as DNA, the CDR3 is TGTGCCACCAGTGATTTCTCCAGGGGAGTGAACACCGGGGAGCCGTTTTTT.

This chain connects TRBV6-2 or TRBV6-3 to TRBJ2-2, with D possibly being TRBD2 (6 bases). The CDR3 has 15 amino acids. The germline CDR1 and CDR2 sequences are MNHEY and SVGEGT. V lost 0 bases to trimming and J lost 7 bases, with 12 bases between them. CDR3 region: CASSYSMEGNGELFF. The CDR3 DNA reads TGTGCCAGCAGTTACTCGATGGAGGGGAACGGGGAGCTGTTTTTT.

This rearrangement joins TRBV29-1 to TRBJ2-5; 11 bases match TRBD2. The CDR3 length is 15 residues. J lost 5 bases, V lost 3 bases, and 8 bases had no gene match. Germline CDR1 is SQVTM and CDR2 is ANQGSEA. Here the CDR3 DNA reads TGCAGCGTTGAGAAGGGACTAGCGGATCGGGAGACCCAGTACTTC. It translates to CSVEKGLADRETQYF.

CDR3 sequence: CASSLPGTGSSYEQYF. Here the CDR3 DNA reads TGTGCCAGCAGCTTACCAGGGACAGGGAGCTCCTACGAGCAGTACTTC. The rearrangement links TRBV7-8 to TRBJ2-7, with 9 bases aligning to TRBD1. This CDR3 region has 16 residues. Germline assignment: CDR1 SGHVS and CDR2 FQNEAQ. Trimming removed 2 bases from V and 0 bases from J; junction bases left unmatched: 5.

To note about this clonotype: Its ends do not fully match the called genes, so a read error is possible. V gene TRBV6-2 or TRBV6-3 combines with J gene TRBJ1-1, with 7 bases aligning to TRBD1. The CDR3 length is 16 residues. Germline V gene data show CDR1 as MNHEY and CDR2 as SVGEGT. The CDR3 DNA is TGTGCTAGCAGTAAACTCCCCGGGACAGCGAACACTGAAGCTTTCTTT. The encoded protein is CASSKLPGTANTEAFF.

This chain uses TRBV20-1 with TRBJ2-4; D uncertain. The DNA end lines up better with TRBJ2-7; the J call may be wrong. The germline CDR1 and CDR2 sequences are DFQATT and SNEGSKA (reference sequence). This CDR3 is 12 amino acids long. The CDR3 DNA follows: TGCAGTGCTAGGGCAGGCGACAACGAGCAGTACTTC. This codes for CSARAGDNEQYF.

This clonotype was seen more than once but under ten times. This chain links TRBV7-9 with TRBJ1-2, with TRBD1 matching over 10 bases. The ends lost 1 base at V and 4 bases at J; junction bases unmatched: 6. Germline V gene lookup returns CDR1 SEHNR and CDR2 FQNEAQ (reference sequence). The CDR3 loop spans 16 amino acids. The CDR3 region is CASSLEGTGEIYGYTF. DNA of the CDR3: TGTGCCAGCAGCTTAGAGGGGACAGGGGAGATCTATGGCTACACCTTC.

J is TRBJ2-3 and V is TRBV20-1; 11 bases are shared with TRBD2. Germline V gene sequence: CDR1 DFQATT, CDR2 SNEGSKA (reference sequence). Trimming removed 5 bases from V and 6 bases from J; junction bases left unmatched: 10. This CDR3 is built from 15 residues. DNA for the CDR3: TGCAGTGCTCCCAAACTAGCGGGGGCGGTGGATACGCAGTATTTT. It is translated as CSAPKLAGAVDTQYF.

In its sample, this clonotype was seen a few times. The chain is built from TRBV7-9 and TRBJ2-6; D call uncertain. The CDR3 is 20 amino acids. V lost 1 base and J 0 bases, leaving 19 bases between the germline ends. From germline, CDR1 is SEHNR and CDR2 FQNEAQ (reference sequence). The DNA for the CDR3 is TGTGCCAGCAGCTTAGGGTCCAGCCGCACCTACGTCTCTGGGGCCAACGTCCTGACTTTC. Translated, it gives CASSLGSSRTYVSGANVLTF.

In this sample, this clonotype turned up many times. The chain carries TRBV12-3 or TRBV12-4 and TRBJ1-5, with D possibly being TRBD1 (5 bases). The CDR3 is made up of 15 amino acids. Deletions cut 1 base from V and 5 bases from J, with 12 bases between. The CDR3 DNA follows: TGTGCCAGCAGTTTAGGGACGGGAGGGGATCAGCCCCAGCATTTT. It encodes CASSLGTGGDQPQHF.

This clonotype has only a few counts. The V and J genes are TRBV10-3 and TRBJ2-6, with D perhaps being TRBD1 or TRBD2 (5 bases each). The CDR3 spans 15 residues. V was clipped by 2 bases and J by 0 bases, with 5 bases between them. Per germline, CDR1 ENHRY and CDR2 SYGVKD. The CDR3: CAISEGGSGANVLTF. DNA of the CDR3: TGTGCCATCAGTGAGGGGGGCTCTGGGGCCAACGTCCTGACTTTC.

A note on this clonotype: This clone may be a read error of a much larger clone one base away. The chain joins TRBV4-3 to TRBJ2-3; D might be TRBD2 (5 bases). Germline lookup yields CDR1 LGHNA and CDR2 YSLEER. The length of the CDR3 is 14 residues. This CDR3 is CATSQSGYADTQYF. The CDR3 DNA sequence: TGCGCCACCAGCCAATCGGGGTACGCAGATACGCAGTATTTT.

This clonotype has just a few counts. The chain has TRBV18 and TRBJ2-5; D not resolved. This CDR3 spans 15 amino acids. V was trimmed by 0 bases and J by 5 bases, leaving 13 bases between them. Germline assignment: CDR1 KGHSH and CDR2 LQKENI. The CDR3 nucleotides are TGTGCCAGCTCACCACCGGTAGGGATGTTGGAGACCCAGTACTTC. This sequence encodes CASSPPVGMLETQYF.

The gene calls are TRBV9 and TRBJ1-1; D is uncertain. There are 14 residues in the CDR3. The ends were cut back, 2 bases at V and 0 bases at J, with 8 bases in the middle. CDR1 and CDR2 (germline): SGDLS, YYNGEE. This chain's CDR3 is CASSVGLMNTEAFF. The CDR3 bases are TGTGCCAGCAGCGTTGGCCTCATGAACACTGAAGCTTTCTTT.

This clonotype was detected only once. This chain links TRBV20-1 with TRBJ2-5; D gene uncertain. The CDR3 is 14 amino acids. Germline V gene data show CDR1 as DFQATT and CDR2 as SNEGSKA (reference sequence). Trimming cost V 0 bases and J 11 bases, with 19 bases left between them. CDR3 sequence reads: CSARDGPSNNEQYF. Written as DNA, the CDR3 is TGCAGTGCTAGAGATGGCCCTTCAAACAATGAGCAGTACTTC.

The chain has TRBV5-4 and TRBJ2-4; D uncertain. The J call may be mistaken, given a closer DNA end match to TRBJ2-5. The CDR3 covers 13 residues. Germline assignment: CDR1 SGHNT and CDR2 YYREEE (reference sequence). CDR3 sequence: CASSVVAEETQYF. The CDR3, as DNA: TGTGCCAGCAGCGTGGTTGCGGAAGAGACCCAGTACTTC.

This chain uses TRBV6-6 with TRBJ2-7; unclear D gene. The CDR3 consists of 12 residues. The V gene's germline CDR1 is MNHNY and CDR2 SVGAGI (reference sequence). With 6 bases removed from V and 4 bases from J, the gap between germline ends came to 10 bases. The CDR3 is CASSPTMYEQYF. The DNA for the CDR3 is TGTGCCAGCAGCCCGACGATGTACGAGCAGTACTTC.